This is a list of T cell receptor beta chains from one sample in a study of T-cell reconstitution after alpha-beta-depleted transplantation in children. MiXCR, applied by TCRdb to the PCR reads, yields one record per CDR3 protein. Of a few hundred thousand distinct CDR3 sequences detected, roughly a quarter appear once; the ten largest clones hold about 5%. The sample consisted of PBMCs, mostly from graft donor cells, taken 360 days after TCRalphabeta/CD19-depleted stem cell transplant. Receptor source: a female patient aged 2-9 years who had a stem cell transplant for congenital amegakaryocytic thrombocytopenia, so the T cells may come from the graft donor. Each CDR3 is given with its conserved first and last residue.

CDR3aa: CASSLDRFSGNTIYF; v_gene: TRBV7-2; j_gene: TRBJ1-3
CDR3aa: CASTIPGPSGGTDTQYF; v_gene: TRBV2; j_gene: TRBJ2-3
CDR3aa: CSATGPNIQYF; v_gene: TRBV20-1; j_gene: TRBJ2-4
CDR3aa: CASSYQTLNTGELFF; v_gene: TRBV6-2/TRBV6-3; j_gene: TRBJ2-2
CDR3aa: CASSRLAGPFYEQYF; v_gene: TRBV14; j_gene: TRBJ2-7
CDR3aa: CASTEVTSLAAEETQYF; v_gene: TRBV19; j_gene: TRBJ2-5
CDR3aa: CASSQYPGLAGLGELFF; v_gene: TRBV4-1; j_gene: TRBJ2-2
CDR3aa: CASSLRDRGWTEAFF; v_gene: TRBV5-8; j_gene: TRBJ1-1
CDR3aa: CASRFDLRGYTF; v_gene: TRBV28; j_gene: TRBJ1-2
CDR3aa: CASSDTLWETQYF; v_gene: TRBV28; j_gene: TRBJ2-5
CDR3aa: CAWTQGGNIQYF; v_gene: TRBV30; j_gene: TRBJ2-4